This T cell receptor (beta chain) was captured by sequencing in a study of vaccination and CD4 T cells after COVID-19. Regarding treatment: roughly nine-day PBMC culture with coronavirus spike peptide pools or control peptides (ViraFEST assay). The Oncomine TCR Beta short-read assay was applied to DNA of cultured CD4+ T cells. From CD4+ T cells that had been cultured, genomic DNA was extracted. TCRdb recomputed calls from the PCR reads with MiXCR, one row per CDR3 protein. The sample shows some 15,000 distinct CDR3 sequences, around 61% of them seen only once. This CDR3 spans 14 amino acids. The germline CDR1 and CDR2 sequences are MNHNS and SASEGT. Comment on this clonotype: Its specificity is not known. The junction and the germline gene differ at one end; a read error may be behind it.

Material: CD4+ T cells from blood, cultured in vitro. The sequence came from a human donor who had recovered from COVID-19. The gene calls are TRBV6-1 and TRBJ2-3; 10 bases map to TRBD1. CDR3 region: CASVRDRGQNTQYF. The CDR3 DNA is TGCGCCAGTGTCCGTGACAGGGGGCAAAATACGCAGTATTTT.